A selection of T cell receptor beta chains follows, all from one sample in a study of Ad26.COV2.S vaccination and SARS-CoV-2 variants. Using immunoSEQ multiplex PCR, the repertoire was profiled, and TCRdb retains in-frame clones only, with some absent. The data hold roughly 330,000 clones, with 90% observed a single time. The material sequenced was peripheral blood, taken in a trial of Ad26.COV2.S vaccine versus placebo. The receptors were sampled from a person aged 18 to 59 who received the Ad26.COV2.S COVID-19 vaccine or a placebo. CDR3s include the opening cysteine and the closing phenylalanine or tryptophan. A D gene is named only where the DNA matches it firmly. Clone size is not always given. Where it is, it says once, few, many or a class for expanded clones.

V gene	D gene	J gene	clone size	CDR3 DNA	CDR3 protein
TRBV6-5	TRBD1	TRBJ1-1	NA	TGTGCCAGCAGTTACCGACAGGGCACTGAAGCTTTCTTT	CASSYRQGTEAFF
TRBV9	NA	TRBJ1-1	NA	TGTGCCAGCAGCGAATCAGGGGTTTTGGACACTGAAGCTTTCTTT	CASSESGVLDTEAFF
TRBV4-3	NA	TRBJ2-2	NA	TGCGCCAGCAGCCATTTAGGGGGCGGGGAGCTGTTTTTT	CASSHLGGGELFF
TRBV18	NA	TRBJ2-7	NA	TGTGCCAGCTCACCACTCGACAGGGAGGGACCTCAGTACTTC	CASSPLDREGPQYF
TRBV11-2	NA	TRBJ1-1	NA	TGTGCCAGCTCTATTTCCTGGTCTGAAGCTTTCTTT	CASSISWSEAFF
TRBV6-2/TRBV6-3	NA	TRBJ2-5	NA	TGTGCCAGCAGCCGACGGGGGCGGGGGAACCAAGAGACCCAGTACTTC	CASSRRGRGNQETQYF
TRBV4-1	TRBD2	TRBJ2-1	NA	TGCGCCAGCAGCCAAGTGAGGAAGCTAGCGGGAGTTGTCGATGAGCAGTTCTTC	CASSQVRKLAGVVDEQFF
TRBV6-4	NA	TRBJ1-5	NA	TGTGCCAGCAGTGCAGGGGCGGAACAGCCCCAGCATTTT	CASSAGAEQPQHF
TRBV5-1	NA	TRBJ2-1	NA	TGCGCCAGCAGCTTGAATACTTACAATGAGCAGTTCTTC	CASSLNTYNEQFF
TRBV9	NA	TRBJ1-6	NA	TGTGCCAGCAGCGTAGACCGGGAAGTGGCCGGGGCTAATTCACCCCTCCACTTT	CASSVDREVAGANSPLHF
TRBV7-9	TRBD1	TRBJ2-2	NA	TGTGCCAGCAAGGGGGCCTCGAACACCGGGGAGCTGTTTTTT	CASKGASNTGELFF
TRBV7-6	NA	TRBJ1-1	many	TGTGCCAGCAGCTTACTGGCATCAGGCACTGAAGCTTTCTTT	CASSLLASGTEAFF
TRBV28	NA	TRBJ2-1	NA	TGTGCCAGCAGTTACGCGTCCGACCTCCGGGACACGGACTACAATGAGCAGTTCTTC	CASSYASDLRDTDYNEQFF
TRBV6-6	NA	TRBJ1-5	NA	TGTGCCAGTAGACTGACCAATCAGCCCCAGCATTTT	CASRLTNQPQHF
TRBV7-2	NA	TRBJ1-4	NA	TGTGCCTGCAGGCTTAATGAAAAACTGTTTTTT	CACRLNEKLFF
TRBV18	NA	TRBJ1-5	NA	TGTGCCAGCTCACCATGGGTAGGCAGCAATCAGCCCCAGCATTTT	CASSPWVGSNQPQHF
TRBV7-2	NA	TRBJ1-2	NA	TGTGCCAGCAGCGCGGAGGGGTATGGCTACACCTTC	CASSAEGYGYTF
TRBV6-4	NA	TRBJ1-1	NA	TGTGCCAGCAGTGACTCGAGTGGGACTGAAGCTTTCTTT	CASSDSSGTEAFF
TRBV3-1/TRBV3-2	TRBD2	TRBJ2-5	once	TGTGCCAGCAGCCAAGATGCTAGCGGAGGGACCCAGTACTTC	CASSQDASGGTQYF
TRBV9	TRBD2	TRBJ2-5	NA	TGTGCCAGCAGCGTTGGGACTAGCGGGGGAATGGAGACCCAGTACTTC	CASSVGTSGGMETQYF
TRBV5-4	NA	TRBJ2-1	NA	TGTGCCAGCGGACGGGATCATGAGCAGTTCTTC	CASGRDHEQFF
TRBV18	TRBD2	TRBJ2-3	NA	TGTGCCAGCTCGTTTGGTTTGGCGGGAGCTACTTCAGATACGCAGTATTTT	CASSFGLAGATSDTQYF
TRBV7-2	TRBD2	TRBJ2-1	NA	TGTGCCAGCAGCCGTACTAGCGGGGACAATGAGCAGTTCTTC	CASSRTSGDNEQFF
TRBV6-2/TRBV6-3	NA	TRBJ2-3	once	TGTGCCAGCAGTTACTCCCCGGCTGACCACTTTGACACAGATACGCAGTATTTT	CASSYSPADHFDTDTQYF
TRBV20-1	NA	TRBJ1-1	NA	TGCAGTGGTGAATCCGCGGGGGAAGCTTTCTTT	CSGESAGEAFF
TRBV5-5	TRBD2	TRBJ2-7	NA	TGTGCCAGCAGCTTGGGAGGACTAGCGGGAGCCACCTACGAGCAGTACTTC	CASSLGGLAGATYEQYF
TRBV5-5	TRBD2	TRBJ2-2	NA	TGTGCCAGCAGCTTCGGACTAGCGGGGGGGAACACCGGGGAGCTGTTTTTT	CASSFGLAGGNTGELFF
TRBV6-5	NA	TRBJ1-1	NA	TGTGCCAGCAGTCCGCGAGGGAACACTGAAGCTTTCTTT	CASSPRGNTEAFF
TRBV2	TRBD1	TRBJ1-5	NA	TGTGCCAGCAGTGCCTCGGGACAGGGCTATAGCAATCAGCCCCAGCATTTT	CASSASGQGYSNQPQHF
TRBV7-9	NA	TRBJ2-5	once	TGTGCCAGCAGCTTTAAGGAAGCCCAGTACTTC	CASSFKEAQYF
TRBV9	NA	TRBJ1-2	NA	TGTGCCAGCAGCGCGAGGGGGGGCTTGGCCTATGGCTACACCTTC	CASSARGGLAYGYTF
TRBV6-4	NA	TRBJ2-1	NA	TGTGCCAGCAGTGACTATAACTTGGGTGAGCAGTTCTTC	CASSDYNLGEQFF
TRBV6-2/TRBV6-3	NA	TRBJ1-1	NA	TGTGCCAGCAGTTACGGGGGTGGCACTGAAGCTTTCTTT	CASSYGGGTEAFF
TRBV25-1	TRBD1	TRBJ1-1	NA	TGTGCCAGCAGTGAATCAGGGACAGGGGACCGGAACACTGAAGCTTTCTTT	CASSESGTGDRNTEAFF
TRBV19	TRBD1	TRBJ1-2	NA	TGTGCCAGTAGTACCTCGAGGACAGGGGTGTTTTATGGCTACACCTTC	CASSTSRTGVFYGYTF
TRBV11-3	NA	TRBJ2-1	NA	TGTGCCAGCAGCTCGACAGGACTGGGATACAATGAGCAGTTCTTC	CASSSTGLGYNEQFF
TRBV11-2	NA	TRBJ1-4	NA	TGTGCCAGCAGCTCAAACCGGGAGGTCGTGGGCGTGCGTTATGAAAAACTGTTTTTT	CASSSNREVVGVRYEKLFF
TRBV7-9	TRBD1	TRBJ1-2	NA	TGTGCCAGCAGCCTCTCCGGGACAGGGAACTATGGCTACACCTTC	CASSLSGTGNYGYTF
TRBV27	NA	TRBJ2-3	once	TGTGCCAGCCAGACATCTGTCACAGATACGCAGTATTTT	CASQTSVTDTQYF
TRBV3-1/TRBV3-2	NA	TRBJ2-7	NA	TGTGCCAGCAGCCCCCTCCTGGGGCTAGCTGGCGAGCAGTACTTC	CASSPLLGLAGEQYF
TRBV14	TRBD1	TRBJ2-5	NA	TGTGCCAGCAGCCAGTGGACAGGGGACGAGACCCAGTACTTC	CASSQWTGDETQYF
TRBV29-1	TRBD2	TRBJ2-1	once	TGCAGCGTTGAAGATCCCTCAGCGGGGTCATTCAATGAGCAGTTCTTC	CSVEDPSAGSFNEQFF
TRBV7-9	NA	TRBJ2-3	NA	TGTGCCAGCAGCACCCGAGCAGGGCCGGATACGCAGTATTTT	CASSTRAGPDTQYF
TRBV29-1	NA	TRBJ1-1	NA	TGCAGCGTTGAGAGGGGGAACACTGAAGCTTTCTTT	CSVERGNTEAFF
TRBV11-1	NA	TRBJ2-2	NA	TGTGCCAGCAGCCTTCTCAGGGGAACGGCCGGGGAGCTGTTTTTT	CASSLLRGTAGELFF